These 24 T cell receptor beta chains were all obtained from the same sample, sequenced in a study of breast tumors, draining lymph nodes, adjacent tissues. TCRdb reprocessed the multiplex PCR reads with MiXCR, giving one entry per CDR3 protein. The sample lists some 150,000 distinct CDR3 sequences; approximately 20% were seen once. The lymph nodes were axillary draining lymph nodes from breast cancer patients. Sequencing was carried out using axillary lymph node tissue. These TCRs come from a female donor with breast cancer. Some clones in this sample may be carry-over from other donors' samples.

Details on this clonotype: Since the CDR3 does not end with the conserved phenylalanine or tryptophan, this likely comes from a read error. The chain carries TRBV5-1 and TRBJ2-3, with a weak D call TRBD1 (10 bases). The CDR3 runs 19 residues. Trimming took off 3 bases at V and 2 bases at J, with 25 bases between the two ends. In germline, CDR1 is SGHRS, CDR2 YFSETQ. The CDR3 spells CASSYRDRGSGGVTDTQYC. The CDR3 DNA sequence: TGCGCCAGCAGCTACCGGGACAGGGGTAGCGGGGGAGTCACAGATACGCAGTATTGT.

Ten or more counts support this clonotype. The chain combines TRBV5-6 with TRBJ2-5; TRBD1 aligns across 7 bases. With V trimmed by 3 bases and J by 2 bases, 4 bases remained unmatched. Germline CDR1 and CDR2: SGHDT and YYEEEE. The CDR3 is 14 residues long. CDR3 in DNA: TGTGCCAGCAGCTGGAGACAGGGTCAAGAGACCCAGTACTTC. Its translation: CASSWRQGQETQYF. Full variable domain (remainder filled in from reference TRBV5-6 and TRBJ2-5): DAGVTQSPTHLIKTRGQQVTLRCSPKSGHDTVSWYQQALGQGPQFIFQYYEEEERQRGNFPDRFSGHQFPNYSSELNVNALLLGDSALYLCASSWRQGQETQYFGPGTRLLVL.

The genes are TRBV27 and TRBJ2-1, with TRBD2 identical over 10 bases. CDR3 size: 14 residues. Trimming cost V 5 bases and J 4 bases; bases outside gene matches: 2. Looked up from germline, CDR1 is MNHEY and CDR2 is SMNVEV (reference sequence). The CDR3 region is CASSVTSGYNEQFF. CDR3 sequence (DNA): TGTGCCAGCAGTGTGACTAGCGGGTACAATGAGCAGTTCTTC.

As regards this clonotype: Given a much more abundant clone one base away, this may be a read error. The chain recombines TRBV14 with TRBJ2-7; D may be TRBD1 (6 bases). The CDR3 consists of 16 residues. The germline CDR1 and CDR2 sequences are SGHDN and FVKESK. Deletions cut 1 base from V and 0 bases from J, with 13 bases between. The CDR3 bases are TGTGCCAGCAGCCAAGTCCCAGGACAGTTCTCCTACGAGCAGTACTTC. As protein: CASSQVPGQFSYEQYF.

For this clonotype: This clone may be a read error of a much larger clone one base away. This chain connects TRBV14 to TRBJ2-7, with 7 nucleotides matching TRBD1. Germline V CDR1 and CDR2: SGHDN, FVKESK. The V segment lost 5 bases and the J segment 2 bases; nucleotides outside the gene matches: 3. The CDR3 covers 13 residues. The CDR3 DNA follows: TGTGCCAGCAGCGAAACAGGGGCCTACGAGCAGTACTTC. The encoded protein is CASSETGAYEQYF.

Of note for this clonotype: Possible read error: a much larger clone is one base away. Here the CDR3 reads CASSLYASETYVQYF. The CDR3 DNA is TGTGCCAGCAGTTTATACGCTAGCGAGACCTACGTGCAGTACTTT. V usage is TRBV27 and J usage is TRBJ2-7; weak D call: TRBD2 (6 bases). Germline loops: CDR1 MNHEY, CDR2 SMNVEV (reference sequence). The CDR3 consists of 15 residues.

This clonotype was counted at least ten times. The chain carries TRBV5-1 and TRBJ2-7, with D possibly matching TRBD1 (5 bases). Germline CDR1 reads SGHRS; CDR2 reads YFSETQ. The V and J ends lost 7 bases and 1 base respectively, with 12 bases between them. The CDR3 length is 13 residues. In DNA form, the CDR3 reads TGCGCCAGCGGGGTGGACACTTCCTACGAGCAGTACTTC. This encodes CASGVDTSYEQYF.

This clonotype has ten or more counts. The rearrangement links TRBV12-3 or TRBV12-4 to TRBJ1-2; TRBD1 aligns across 9 bases. The CDR3 length is 16 residues. The ends lost 2 bases at V and 4 bases at J; junction bases unmatched: 8. In nucleotides, the CDR3 is TGTGCCAGCAGTTTATCCGCGGACAGGGGTTCCTATGGCTACACCTTC. It codes for CASSLSADRGSYGYTF.

The chain carries TRBV27 and TRBJ2-5, with 13 nucleotides matching TRBD2. CDR3 size: 16 residues. CDR1 and CDR2 from the germline V gene are MNHEY and SMNVEV (reference sequence). Germline trimming cut 5 bases from V and 2 bases from J; bases unmatched to any gene: 5. This CDR3 is CASSHQLAGGQETQYF. The CDR3 region has the DNA TGTGCCAGCAGTCATCAACTAGCGGGAGGGCAAGAGACCCAGTACTTC.

Ten or more counts support this clonotype. This chain uses TRBV20-1 with TRBJ2-3, with 10 nucleotides matching TRBD2. V lost 6 bases and J lost 2; bases outside the gene matches: 5. CDR3 length: 14 amino acids. Per germline, CDR1 DFQATT and CDR2 SNEGSKA (reference sequence). The CDR3: CSAPSGRATDTQYF. CDR3 bases: TGCAGTGCCCCCAGCGGGAGGGCCACAGATACGCAGTATTTT.

For this clonotype: The CDR3 carries no conserved terminal phenylalanine or tryptophan, so it likely arises from a read error. The chain has TRBV19 and TRBJ2-5; 12 nucleotides agree with TRBD1. The CDR3 loop spans 15 amino acids. The ends lost 6 bases at V and 5 bases at J; junction bases unmatched: 7. Germline assignment: CDR1 LNHDA and CDR2 SQIVND (reference sequence). CDR3 region: CASSLGQGARETQYL. The CDR3 DNA follows: TGTGCCAGTAGCCTGGGACAGGGGGCGCGGGAGACCCAGTACCTC.

Notes on this clonotype: This could be a read error, since a much larger clone is one nucleotide away. The genes are TRBV11-3 and TRBJ2-3; a weak D match, TRBD2 (7 bases). This CDR3 has 14 amino acids. Germline V gene sequence: CDR1 SGHNT, CDR2 YENEEA. The CDR3: CAGSWGGLSDTQYF. For the CDR3, the DNA is TGTGCCGGCAGCTGGGGGGGGCTGTCAGATACGCAGTATTTT.

In this sample, this clonotype turned up many times. The gene calls are TRBV5-6 and TRBJ2-1; 7 nucleotides agree with TRBD2. The junction had 4 bases not matched to a gene; V was cut back by 3 bases and J by 1 base. CDR3 length equals 15 residues. Germline values: CDR1 SGHDT, CDR2 YYEEEE. CDR3 sequence reads: CASSSGGTSYNEQFF. CDR3 bases: TGTGCCAGCAGCTCGGGAGGAACGTCCTACAATGAGCAGTTCTTC.

In this sample, this clonotype turned up many times. The rearrangement joins TRBV5-4 to TRBJ1-4; D might be TRBD1 (5 bases). The CDR3 length is 15 residues. Trimming pared 4 bases from V and 6 bases from J, leaving 16 bases between. Per germline, CDR1 SGHNT and CDR2 YYREEE (reference sequence). The chain's CDR3 is CASSTGPIRDEKLFF. The DNA for the CDR3 is TGTGCCAGCAGCACCGGGCCCATCAGGGATGAAAAACTGTTTTTT. Variable domain in full (rest from reference TRBV5-4 and TRBJ1-4): ETGVTQSPTHLIKTRGQQVTLRCSSQSGHNTVSWYQQALGQGPQFIFQYYREEENGRGNFPPRFSGLQFPNYSSELNVNALELDDSALYLCASSTGPIRDEKLFFGSGTQLSVL.

This clonotype was recorded many times. V is TRBV7-2 and J is TRBJ2-1; 10 bases fit TRBD2. V gave up 5 bases and J gave up 3 bases; unmatched junction bases: 4. This CDR3 comprises 15 residues. Germline V gene lookup returns CDR1 SGHTA and CDR2 FQGNSA. The DNA for the CDR3 is TGTGCCAGCAGCGTCGGGACTAGCGTCTACAATGAGCAGTTCTTC. It encodes CASSVGTSVYNEQFF. Combining the CDR3 with reference TRBV7-2 and TRBJ2-1 gives the whole variable domain GAGVSQSPSNKVTEKGKDVELRCDPISGHTALYWYRQSLGQGLEFLIYFQGNSAPDKSGLPSDRFSAERTGGSVSTLTIQRTQQEDSAVYLCASSVGTSVYNEQFFGPGTRLTVL.

This clonotype was found many times. CDR3 protein: CASSYSQPIGTQYF. In DNA form, the CDR3 reads TGTGCCAGCAGTTACAGTCAACCCATAGGTACGCAGTATTTT. This chain joins TRBV6-2 or TRBV6-3 and TRBJ2-3, with unresolved D. The V end lost 2 bases, the J end lost 8 bases, and 14 bases lay between the germline ends. This CDR3 has 14 residues. CDR1 is MNHEY and CDR2 is SVGEGT in the germline V gene.

This clonotype has ten or more counts. This chain's CDR3 is CATSGGPSGRYEQYF. Written as DNA, the CDR3 is TGTGCCACCAGCGGGGGTCCTAGCGGGAGATACGAGCAGTACTTC. The chain recombines TRBV24-1 with TRBJ2-7, with TRBD2 matching 10 bases. Germline CDR1 and CDR2: KGHDR and SFDVKD. V lost 7 bases to trimming and J lost 4 bases; unmatched junction nucleotides: 9. The CDR3 has 15 amino acids.

This clonotype was counted ten times or more. The chain uses TRBV20-1 and TRBJ1-4; 9 bases match TRBD1. This CDR3 contains 14 residues. Trimming removed 1 base from V and 5 bases from J; junction bases left unmatched: 2. The germline gives CDR1 DFQATT, CDR2 SNEGSKA (reference sequence). The CDR3 loop is CSARAGTGNEKLFF. The CDR3, as DNA: TGCAGTGCTAGAGCCGGGACAGGGAATGAAAAACTGTTTTTT.

As concerns this clonotype: Given a much more abundant clone one base away, this may be a read error. The chain uses TRBV19 and TRBJ2-3; 10 bases are a match to TRBD2. V gave up 11 bases and J gave up 0 bases; unmatched junction bases: 5. The CDR3 is 14 residues long. Per germline, CDR1 LNHDA and CDR2 SQIVND (reference sequence). The DNA of the CDR3 is TGTGCCGGCGGACTAGCGGTTAGCACAGATACGCAGTATTTT. Translating gives CAGGLAVSTDTQYF.

This clonotype came up many times. The V call is TRBV30, the J call TRBJ2-7; 9 bases are a match to TRBD1. Trimming took 2 bases from V and 6 from J; bases not matched to a gene: 2. Germline assignment: CDR1 GTSNPN and CDR2 SVGIG (reference sequence). CDR3 size: 12 residues. CDR3 in amino acids: CAWSTGGPEQYF. For the CDR3, the DNA is TGTGCCTGGAGTACAGGGGGCCCCGAGCAGTACTTC. The variable domain in full, with the rest retrieved from reference TRBV30 and TRBJ2-7, is SQTIHQWPATLVQPVGSPLSLECTVEGTSNPNLYWYRQAAGRGLQLLFYSVGIGQISSEVPQNLSASRPQDRQFILSSKKLLLSDSGFYLCAWSTGGPEQYFGPGTRLTVT.

Worth noting for this clonotype: This sequence may be a read error, since a much larger clone differs from it by one base. Given the absence of the conserved phenylalanine or tryptophan at the CDR3 end, a read error is likely. The chain has TRBV7-9 and TRBJ2-1; 8 bases are shared with TRBD2. The CDR3 length is 15 residues. Germline-derived CDR1 and CDR2 are SEHNR and FQNEAQ (reference sequence). The ends lost 3 bases at V and 4 bases at J; junction bases unmatched: 5. CDR3 amino acids: CASSFSGGPYNEQFS. CDR3 bases: TGTGCCAGCAGCTTTTCGGGAGGGCCTTACAATGAGCAGTTCTCC.

Worth noting for this clonotype: A much larger clone sits a single nucleotide away, making a read error possible. The chain recombines TRBV30 with TRBJ2-1; weak D call: TRBD2 (7 bases). Per the germline V gene, CDR1 is GTSNPN and CDR2 is SVGIG (reference sequence). Trimming pared 3 bases from V and 2 bases from J, leaving 14 bases between. The CDR3 loop spans 15 amino acids. For the CDR3, the DNA is TGTGCCTGGAGGGGGGGGCGCAGCCCCTACAATGAGCAGTTCTTC. It is translated as CAWRGGRSPYNEQFF. Full variable domain (missing parts from reference TRBV30 and TRBJ2-1): SQTIHQWPATLVQPVGSPLSLECTVEGTSNPNLYWYRQAAGRGLQLLFYSVGIGQISSEVPQNLSASRPQDRQFILSSKKLLLSDSGFYLCAWRGGRSPYNEQFFGPGTRLTVL.

About this clonotype: A clone one base away is much larger, so this may be a read error. This chain uses TRBV12-3 or TRBV12-4 with TRBJ2-2; TRBD2 matches at 13 bases. The CDR3 sequence is 16 residues long. V was pared by 8 bases and J by 7 bases, with 10 bases of the junction left unmatched. DNA of the CDR3: TGTGCCAGCGGTCCCCGGACTAGCGGGAGTTTCGGGGAGCTGTTTTTT. Translated: CASGPRTSGSFGELFF.

For this clonotype: This may be a read error: a much more frequent sequence differs by one nucleotide. V gene TRBV6-5 combines with J gene TRBJ2-3; tentatively, D is TRBD1 or TRBD2 (5 bases each). CDR1 is MNHEY, CDR2 SVGAGI, per germline. The CDR3 spans 14 residues. CDR3 coding DNA: TGTGCCAACAGTTACCGGGACAGCACAGATACGCAGTATTTT. It is translated as CANSYRDSTDTQYF.